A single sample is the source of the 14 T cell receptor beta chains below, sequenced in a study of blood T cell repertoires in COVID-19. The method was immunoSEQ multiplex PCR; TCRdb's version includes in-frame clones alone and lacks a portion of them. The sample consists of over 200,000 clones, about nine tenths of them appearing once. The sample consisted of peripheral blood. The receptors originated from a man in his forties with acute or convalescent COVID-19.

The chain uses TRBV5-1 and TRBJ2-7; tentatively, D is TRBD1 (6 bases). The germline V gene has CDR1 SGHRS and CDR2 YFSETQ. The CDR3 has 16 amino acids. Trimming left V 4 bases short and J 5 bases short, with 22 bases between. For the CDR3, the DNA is TGCGCCAGCAGCCGGGCATCAGGGGCGGGTATGGACGAGCAGTACTTC. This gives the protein CASSRASGAGMDEQYF.

The CDR3 region has the DNA TGTGCCAGCAATCAGGGGGCGTACCCAGATACGCAGTATTTT. Residues: CASNQGAYPDTQYF. The chain carries TRBV27 and TRBJ2-3; 8 bases line up with TRBD1. The germline CDR1 and CDR2 sequences are MNHEY and SMNVEV (reference sequence). The CDR3 consists of 14 residues. The J segment lost 4 bases and the V segment lost 7 bases, leaving 7 bases of the junction unmatched.

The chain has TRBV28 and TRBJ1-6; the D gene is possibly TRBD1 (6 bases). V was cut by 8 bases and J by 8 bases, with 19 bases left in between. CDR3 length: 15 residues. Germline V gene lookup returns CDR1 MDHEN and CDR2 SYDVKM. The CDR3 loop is CASSSAGGWDSPLHF. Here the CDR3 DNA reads TGTGCCAGCTCATCTGCGGGGGGCTGGGATTCACCCCTCCACTTT.

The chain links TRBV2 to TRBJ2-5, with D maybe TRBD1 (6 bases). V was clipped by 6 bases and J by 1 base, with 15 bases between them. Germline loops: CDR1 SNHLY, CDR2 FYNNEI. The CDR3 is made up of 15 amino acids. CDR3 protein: CASRATGLGQETQYF. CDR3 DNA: TGTGCCAGCAGGGCTACAGGGTTGGGCCAAGAGACCCAGTACTTC.

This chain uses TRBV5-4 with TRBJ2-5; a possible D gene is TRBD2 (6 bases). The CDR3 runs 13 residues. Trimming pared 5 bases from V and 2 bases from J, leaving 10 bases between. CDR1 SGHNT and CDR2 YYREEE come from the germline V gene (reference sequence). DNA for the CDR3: TGTGCCAGCAGAGACGGGACTCAAGAGACCCAGTACTTC. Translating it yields CASRDGTQETQYF.

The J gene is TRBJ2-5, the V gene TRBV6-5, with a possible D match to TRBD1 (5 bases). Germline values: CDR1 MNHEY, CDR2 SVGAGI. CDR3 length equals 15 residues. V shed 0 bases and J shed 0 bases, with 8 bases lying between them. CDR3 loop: CASSYSAGHQETQYF. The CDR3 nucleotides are TGTGCCAGCAGTTACTCAGCAGGGCACCAAGAGACCCAGTACTTC.

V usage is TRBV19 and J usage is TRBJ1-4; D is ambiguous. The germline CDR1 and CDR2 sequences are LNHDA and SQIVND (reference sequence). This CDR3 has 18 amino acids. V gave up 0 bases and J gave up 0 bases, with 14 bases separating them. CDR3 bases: TGTGCCAGTAGTATAGATCGTGGAGGCTCTGCAACTAATGAAAAACTGTTTTTT. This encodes CASSIDRGGSATNEKLFF.

CDR3 sequence: CAWSPGLGENEQFF. CDR3 bases: TGTGCCTGGAGTCCGGGACTAGGCGAAAATGAGCAGTTCTTC. The rearrangement links TRBV30 to TRBJ2-1; 8 positions match TRBD2. CDR1 and CDR2 (germline): GTSNPN, SVGIG (reference sequence). The V and J ends lost 2 bases and 7 bases, in that order; junction bases with no gene match: 7. The CDR3 covers 14 residues.

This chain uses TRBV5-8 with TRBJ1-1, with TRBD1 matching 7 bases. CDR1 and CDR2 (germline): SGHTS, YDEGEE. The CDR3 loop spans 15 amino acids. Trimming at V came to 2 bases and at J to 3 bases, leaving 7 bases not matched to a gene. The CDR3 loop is CASSLGTAFDTEAFF. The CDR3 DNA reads TGTGCCAGCAGCTTAGGGACAGCCTTTGACACTGAAGCTTTCTTT.

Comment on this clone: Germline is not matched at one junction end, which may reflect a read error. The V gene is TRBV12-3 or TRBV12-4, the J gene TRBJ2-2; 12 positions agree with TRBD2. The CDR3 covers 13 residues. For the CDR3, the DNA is TGTGCCAGCAGTTTGTGGACTAGCGGGGCGCTGTTTTTT. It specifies CASSLWTSGALFF.

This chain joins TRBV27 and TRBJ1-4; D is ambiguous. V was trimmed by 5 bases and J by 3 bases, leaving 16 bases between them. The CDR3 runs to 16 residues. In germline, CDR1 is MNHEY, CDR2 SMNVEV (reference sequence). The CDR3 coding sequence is TGTGCCAGCAGTCTCGGCCGGGGTCGCTCTAATGAAAAACTGTTTTTT. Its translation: CASSLGRGRSNEKLFF.

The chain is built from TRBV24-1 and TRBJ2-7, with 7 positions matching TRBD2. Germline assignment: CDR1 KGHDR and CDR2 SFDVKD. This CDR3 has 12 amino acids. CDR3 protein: CGTRGGRGEQYF. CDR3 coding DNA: TGTGGTACCCGCGGGGGAAGAGGCGAGCAGTACTTC.

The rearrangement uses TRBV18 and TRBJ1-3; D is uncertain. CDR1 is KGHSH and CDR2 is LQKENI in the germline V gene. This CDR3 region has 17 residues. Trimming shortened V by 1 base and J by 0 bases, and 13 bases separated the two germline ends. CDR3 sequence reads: CASSPLPGTDSGNTIYF. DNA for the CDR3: TGTGCCAGCTCACCACTTCCGGGAACTGACTCTGGAAACACCATATATTTT.

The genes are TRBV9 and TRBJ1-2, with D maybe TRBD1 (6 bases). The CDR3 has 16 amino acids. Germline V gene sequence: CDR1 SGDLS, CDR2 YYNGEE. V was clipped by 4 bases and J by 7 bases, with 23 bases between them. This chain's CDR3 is CASSRIRGGKDGGYTF. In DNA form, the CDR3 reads TGTGCCAGCAGCAGGATACGAGGGGGAAAGGACGGTGGCTACACCTTC.